Reported below is one T cell receptor beta chain. This clone has a single count. The clone's antigen remains unknown. Per-base quality was not reported, and no clone a single base away is much larger than it. This entry belongs to a study of T cell responses to AZD1222 COVID-19 vaccine (dated by TCRdb to about 2021). Study-wide context: A total of 240 or so trial participants underwent TCR sequencing, of whom around 210 had received two doses of AZD1222 and about 25 had received two doses of the MenACWY control vaccine. Trial participants were enrolled by age into 18-55, 56-69 and 70-plus year subgroups, with around 150, 28 and 57 TCR-sequenced participants respectively. Study-wide findings and limitations: CD4 TCRs associated with the vaccine covered the entire spike protein, and the dominant responses were in regions 160-218 and 743-854. Epitopes outside the regions mutated in the B.1.351 and B.1.1.7 variants were reportedly recognized by nearly half of the unique spike-specific TCRs. Only 5 to 7 AZD1222 recipients were SARS-CoV-2 seropositive at baseline, limiting conclusions about previously exposed vaccinees. Participants were mostly white British and included more females than males, and it was suggested by the authors that clonal diversity may have been underestimated. The 56-69-year group was small, and its depth increase did not reach significance, likely because of low power. After two AZD1222 doses, spike-specific TCR breadth and depth were significantly higher than at day 0 and than in MenACWY recipients. Because no samples from the day 14 peak response were available, repertoires could be characterized only after the peak T cell response.

This specimen's time point label, per the study, means: about 28 days (+/-7) after the second vaccine dose. AZD1222 recipients whose second dose came at about 4 weeks and those whose second dose came at about 12 weeks were combined into one group, since spike-specific TCR depth and breadth did not differ between the two schedules. Vaccinee samples were obtained from the UK trials COV001 and COV002, which included a single-blind randomized controlled phase 2/3 trial of AZD1222 (ChAdOx1 nCoV-19) in healthy adults. For TCRbeta chain sequencing, PBMC samples from trial participants were taken at day 0 and at day 28 after the second dose. The CDR3 regions of human TCRbeta chains were analyzed by immunosequencing. The paper's data handling went like this. Repertoire TCRs were matched against a reference library of SARS-CoV-2-specific TCRs generated with the MIRA antigen-specificity platform. Breadth was defined as the fraction of unique TCRs that were SARS-CoV-2-associated, and depth was defined as the fraction of total T cells that were SARS-CoV-2-associated. Using the MIRA data, every spike-specific TCR was mapped to the spike region that the TCR reacted to and assigned to either a CD4 or a CD8 class. Log10-transformed breadth and depth values were compared by one-way ANOVA with Sidak's multiple comparisons tests. Entries here come from immuneACCESS through TCRdb and include only in-frame sequences with V and J called. Some clones fail to appear in such tables; in the studies checked, an unresolved V gene covers under half of the shortfall, and the cause of the remainder is unknown. That table furnishes V, J and clone size, whereas the DNA furnished D and trimming. Recorded for this sample are some 79,000 clones; 80% of them occurred a single time. In total, the top ten clones hold approximately 47% of the sample.

The cysteine opens and the phenylalanine closes a CDR3 of 15 amino acids. Just CDR3 DNA is preserved here, 45 bases in frame from base 1. Unmatched junction bases come to 5, with V trimmed by 8 bases and J by 0 bases. Via the germline V gene, CDR1 is SNHLY and CDR2 FYNNEI. This TCR was recovered from an adult who received the AZD1222 COVID-19 vaccine. The source was peripheral blood, collected 28 days after the second AZD1222 dose. Recombination linked TRBV2 to TRBJ2-5, with 11 central nucleotides matching TRBD2. The CDR3 region: CASQGTSGNQETQYF. The nucleotides read TGTGCCAGCCAAGGGACTAGCGGAAACCAAGAGACCCAGTACTTC.